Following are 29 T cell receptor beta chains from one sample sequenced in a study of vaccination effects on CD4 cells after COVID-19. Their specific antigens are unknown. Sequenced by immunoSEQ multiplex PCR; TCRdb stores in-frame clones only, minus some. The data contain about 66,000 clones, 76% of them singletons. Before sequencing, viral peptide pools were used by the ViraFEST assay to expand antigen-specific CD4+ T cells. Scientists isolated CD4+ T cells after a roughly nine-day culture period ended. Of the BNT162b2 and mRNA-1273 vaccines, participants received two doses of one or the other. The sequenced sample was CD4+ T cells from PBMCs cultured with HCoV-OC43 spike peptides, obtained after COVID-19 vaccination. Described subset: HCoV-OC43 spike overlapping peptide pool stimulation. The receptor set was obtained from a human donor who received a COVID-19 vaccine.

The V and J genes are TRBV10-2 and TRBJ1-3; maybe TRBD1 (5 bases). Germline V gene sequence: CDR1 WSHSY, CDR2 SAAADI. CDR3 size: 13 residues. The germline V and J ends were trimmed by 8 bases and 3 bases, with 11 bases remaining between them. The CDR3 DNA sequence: TGCGCCAGCTCCCTCCAGGGTGGAAACACCATATATTTT. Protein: CASSLQGGNTIYF.

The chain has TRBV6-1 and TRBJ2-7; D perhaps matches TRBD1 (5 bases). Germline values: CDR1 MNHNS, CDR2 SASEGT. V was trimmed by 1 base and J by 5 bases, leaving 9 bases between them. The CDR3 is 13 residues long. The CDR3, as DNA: TGTGCCAGCAGTGAAGACAGGCCCCACGAGCAGTACGTC. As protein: CASSEDRPHEQYV.

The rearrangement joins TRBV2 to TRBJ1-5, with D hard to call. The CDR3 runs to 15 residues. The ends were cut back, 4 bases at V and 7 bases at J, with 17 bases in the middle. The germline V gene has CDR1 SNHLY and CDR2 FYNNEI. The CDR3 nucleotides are TGTGCCAGCAGTGTTGGAAAGGGCCTCTGGCAGCCCCAGCATTTT. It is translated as CASSVGKGLWQPQHF.

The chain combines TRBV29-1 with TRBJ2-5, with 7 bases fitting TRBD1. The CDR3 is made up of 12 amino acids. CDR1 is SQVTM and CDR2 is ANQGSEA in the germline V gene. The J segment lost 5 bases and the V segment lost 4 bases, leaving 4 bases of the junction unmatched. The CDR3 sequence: CSVVQGDETQYF. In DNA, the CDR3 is TGCAGCGTTGTGCAGGGGGACGAGACCCAGTACTTC.

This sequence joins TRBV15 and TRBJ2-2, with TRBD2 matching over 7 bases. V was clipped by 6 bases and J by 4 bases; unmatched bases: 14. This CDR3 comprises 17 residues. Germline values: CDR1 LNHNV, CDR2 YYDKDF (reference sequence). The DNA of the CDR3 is TGTGCCACCAGTCCCCTGGGAGGGCGCGGGTTCACCGGGGAGCTGTTTTTT. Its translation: CATSPLGGRGFTGELFF.

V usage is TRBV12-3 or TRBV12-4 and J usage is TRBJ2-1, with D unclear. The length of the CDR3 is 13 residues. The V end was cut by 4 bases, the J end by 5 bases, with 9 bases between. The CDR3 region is CASSWYSNNEQFF. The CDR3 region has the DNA TGTGCCAGCAGTTGGTACAGCAACAATGAGCAGTTCTTC.

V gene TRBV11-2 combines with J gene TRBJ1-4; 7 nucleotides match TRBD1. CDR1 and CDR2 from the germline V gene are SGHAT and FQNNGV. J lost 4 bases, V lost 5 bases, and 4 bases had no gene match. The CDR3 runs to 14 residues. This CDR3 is CASSQGQFNEKLFF. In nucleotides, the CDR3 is TGTGCCAGCAGCCAGGGACAGTTTAATGAAAAACTGTTTTTT.

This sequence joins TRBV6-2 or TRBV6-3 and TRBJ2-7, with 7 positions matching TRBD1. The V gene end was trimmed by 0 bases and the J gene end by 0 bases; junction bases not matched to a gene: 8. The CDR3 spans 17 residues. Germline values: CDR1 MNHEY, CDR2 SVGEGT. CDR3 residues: CASSYSLRGQSSYEQYV. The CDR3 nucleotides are TGTGCCAGCAGTTACTCGCTCCGGGGACAGAGCTCCTACGAGCAGTACGTC.

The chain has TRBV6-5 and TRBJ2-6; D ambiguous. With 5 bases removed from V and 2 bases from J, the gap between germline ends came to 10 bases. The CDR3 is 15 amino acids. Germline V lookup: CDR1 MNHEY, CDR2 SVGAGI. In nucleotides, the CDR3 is TGTGCCAGCAGTACAAAGGGAACTGGGGCCAACGTCCTGACTTTC. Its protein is CASSTKGTGANVLTF.

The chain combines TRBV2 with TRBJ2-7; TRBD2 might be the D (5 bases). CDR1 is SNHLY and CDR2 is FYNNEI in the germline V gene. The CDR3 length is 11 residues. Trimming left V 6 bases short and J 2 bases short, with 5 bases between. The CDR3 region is CASREAYEQYV. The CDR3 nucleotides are TGTGCCAGCAGGGAGGCCTACGAGCAGTACGTC.

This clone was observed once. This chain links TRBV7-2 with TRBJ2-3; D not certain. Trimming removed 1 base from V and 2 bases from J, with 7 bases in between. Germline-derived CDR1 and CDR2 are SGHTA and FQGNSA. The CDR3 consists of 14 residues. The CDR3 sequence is CASSLVGTTDTQYF. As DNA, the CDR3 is TGTGCCAGCAGCTTAGTCGGTACCACAGATACGCAGTATTTT.

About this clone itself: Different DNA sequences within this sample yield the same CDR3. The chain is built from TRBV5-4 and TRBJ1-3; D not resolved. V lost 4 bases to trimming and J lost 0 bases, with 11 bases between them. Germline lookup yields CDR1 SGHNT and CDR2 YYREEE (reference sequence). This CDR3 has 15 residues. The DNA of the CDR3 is TGTGCCAGCAGCCCCGCGGGCACCTCTGGAAACACCATATATTTT. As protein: CASSPAGTSGNTIYF.

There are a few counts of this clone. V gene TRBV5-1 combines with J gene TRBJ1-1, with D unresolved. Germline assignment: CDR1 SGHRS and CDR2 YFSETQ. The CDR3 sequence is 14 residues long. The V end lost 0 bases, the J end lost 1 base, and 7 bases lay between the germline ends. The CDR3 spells CASSLGVPNTEAFF. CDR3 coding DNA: TGCGCCAGCAGCTTGGGGGTACCGAACACTGAAGCTTTCTTT.

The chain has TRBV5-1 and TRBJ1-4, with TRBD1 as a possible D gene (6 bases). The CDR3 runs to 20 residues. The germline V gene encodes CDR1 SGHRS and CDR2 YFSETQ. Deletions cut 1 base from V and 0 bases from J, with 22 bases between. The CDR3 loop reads CASSLYQGRARLATNEKLFF. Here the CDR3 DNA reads TGCGCCAGCAGCTTGTATCAGGGGCGAGCCCGACTAGCAACTAATGAAAAACTGTTTTTT.

The chain's CDR3 is CATKGNTGELFF. CDR3 nucleotides: TGTGCCACCAAAGGGAACACCGGGGAGCTGTTTTTT. This chain connects TRBV24-1 to TRBJ2-2; D remains ambiguous. Trimming shortened V by 8 bases and J by 1 base, and 4 bases separated the two germline ends. This CDR3 region has 12 residues. CDR1 and CDR2 from the germline V gene are KGHDR and SFDVKD.

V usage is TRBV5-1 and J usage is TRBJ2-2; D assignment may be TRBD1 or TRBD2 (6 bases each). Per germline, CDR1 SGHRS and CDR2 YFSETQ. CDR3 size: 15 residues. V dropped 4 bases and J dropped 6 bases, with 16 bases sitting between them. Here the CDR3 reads CASSPEGGPAGELFF. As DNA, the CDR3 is TGCGCCAGCAGCCCGGAGGGGGGACCGGCCGGGGAGCTGTTTTTT. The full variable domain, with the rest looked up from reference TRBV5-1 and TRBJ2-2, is KAGVTQTPRYLIKTRGQQVTLSCSPISGHRSVSWYQQTPGQGLQFLFEYFSETQRNKGNFPGRFSGRQFSNSRSEMNVSTLELGDSALYLCASSPEGGPAGELFFGEGSRLTVL.

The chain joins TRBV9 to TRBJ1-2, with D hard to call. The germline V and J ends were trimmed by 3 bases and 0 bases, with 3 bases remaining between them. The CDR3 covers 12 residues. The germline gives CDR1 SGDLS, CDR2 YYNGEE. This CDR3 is CASSASNYGYTF. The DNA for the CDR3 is TGTGCCAGCAGCGCATCTAACTATGGCTACACCTTC.

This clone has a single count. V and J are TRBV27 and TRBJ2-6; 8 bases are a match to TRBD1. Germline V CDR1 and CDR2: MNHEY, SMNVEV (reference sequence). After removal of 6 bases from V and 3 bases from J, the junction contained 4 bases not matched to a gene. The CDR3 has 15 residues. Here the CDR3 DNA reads TGTGCCAGCAGAGAACAGGGGGTTGGGGCCAACGTCCTGACTTTC. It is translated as CASREQGVGANVLTF.

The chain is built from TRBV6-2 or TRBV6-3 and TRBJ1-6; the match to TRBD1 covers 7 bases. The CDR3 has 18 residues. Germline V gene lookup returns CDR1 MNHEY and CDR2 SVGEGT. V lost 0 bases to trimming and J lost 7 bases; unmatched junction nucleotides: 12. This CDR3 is CASSYSRQGGMWNSPLHF. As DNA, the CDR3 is TGTGCCAGCAGTTACTCAAGACAGGGAGGGATGTGGAATTCACCCCTCCACTTT.

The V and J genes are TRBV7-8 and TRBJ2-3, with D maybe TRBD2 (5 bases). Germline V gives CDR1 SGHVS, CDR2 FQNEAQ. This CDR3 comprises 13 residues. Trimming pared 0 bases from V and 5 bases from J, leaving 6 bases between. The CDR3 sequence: CASSLARVDTQYF. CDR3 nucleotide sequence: TGTGCCAGCAGCTTAGCGCGGGTAGATACGCAGTATTTT.

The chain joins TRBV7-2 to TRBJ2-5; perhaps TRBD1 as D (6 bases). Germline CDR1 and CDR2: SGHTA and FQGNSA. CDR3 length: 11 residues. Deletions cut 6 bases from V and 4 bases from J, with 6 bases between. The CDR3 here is CASRTGETQYF. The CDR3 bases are TGTGCCAGCAGGACAGGAGAGACCCAGTACTTC.

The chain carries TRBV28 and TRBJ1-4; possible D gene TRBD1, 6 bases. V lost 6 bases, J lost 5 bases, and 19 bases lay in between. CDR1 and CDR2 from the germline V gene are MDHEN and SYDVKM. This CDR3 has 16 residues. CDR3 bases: TGTGCCAGCAGACAAATGGGGGCGGCGGGGAATGAAAAACTGTTTTTT. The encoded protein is CASRQMGAAGNEKLFF.

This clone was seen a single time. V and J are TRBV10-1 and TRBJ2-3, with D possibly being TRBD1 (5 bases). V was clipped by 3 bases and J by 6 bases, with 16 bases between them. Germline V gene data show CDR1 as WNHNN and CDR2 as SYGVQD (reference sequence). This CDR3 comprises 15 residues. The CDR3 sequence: CASSDARQGGDTQYF. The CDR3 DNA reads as TGCGCCAGCAGTGACGCACGGCAGGGTGGCGATACGCAGTATTTT.

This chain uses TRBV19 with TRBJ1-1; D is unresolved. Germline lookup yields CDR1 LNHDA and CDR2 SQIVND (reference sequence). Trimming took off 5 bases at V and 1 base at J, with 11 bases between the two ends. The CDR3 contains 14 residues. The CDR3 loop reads CASSSGLANTEAFF. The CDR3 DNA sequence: TGTGCCAGTAGTTCGGGGTTGGCGAACACTGAAGCTTTCTTT.

DNA of the CDR3: TGTGCCAGCAGTTTGTCAGGGTACCAGCCCCAGCATTTT. It specifies CASSLSGYQPQHF. The chain joins TRBV12-3 or TRBV12-4 to TRBJ1-5; tentatively, D is TRBD1 (5 bases). The CDR3 contains 13 residues. V lost 3 bases to trimming and J lost 7 bases, with 10 bases between them.

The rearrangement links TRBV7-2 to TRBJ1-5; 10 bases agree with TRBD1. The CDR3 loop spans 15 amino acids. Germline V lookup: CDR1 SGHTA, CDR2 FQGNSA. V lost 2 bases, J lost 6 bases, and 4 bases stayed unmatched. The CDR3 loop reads CASSLKTGGFQPQHF. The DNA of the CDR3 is TGTGCCAGCAGCTTAAAGACAGGGGGCTTTCAGCCCCAGCATTTT.

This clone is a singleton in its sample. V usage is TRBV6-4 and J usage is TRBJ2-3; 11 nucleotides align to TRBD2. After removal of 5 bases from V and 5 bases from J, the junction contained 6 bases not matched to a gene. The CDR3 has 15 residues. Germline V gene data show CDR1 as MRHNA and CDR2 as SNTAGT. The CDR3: CASSYSGGARDTQYF. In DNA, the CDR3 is TGTGCCAGCAGTTATAGCGGGGGGGCTAGAGATACGCAGTATTTT.

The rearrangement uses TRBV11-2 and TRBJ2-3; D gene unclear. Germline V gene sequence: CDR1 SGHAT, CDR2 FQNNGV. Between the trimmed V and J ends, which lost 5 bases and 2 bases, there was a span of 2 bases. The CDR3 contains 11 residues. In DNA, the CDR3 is TGTGCCAGCAGCAACACAGATACGCAGTATTTT. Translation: CASSNTDTQYF. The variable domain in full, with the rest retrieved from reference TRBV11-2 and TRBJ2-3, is EAGVAQSPRYKIIEKRQSVAFWCNPISGHATLYWYQQILGQGPKLLIQFQNNGVVDDSQLPKDRFSAERLKGVDSTLKIQPAKLEDSAVYLCASSNTDTQYFGPGTRLTVL.

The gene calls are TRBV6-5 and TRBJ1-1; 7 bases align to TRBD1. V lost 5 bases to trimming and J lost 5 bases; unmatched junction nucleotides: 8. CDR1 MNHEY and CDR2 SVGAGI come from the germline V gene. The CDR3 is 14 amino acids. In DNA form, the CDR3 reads TGTGCCAGCAGTAGAGGGGGCAGGGGGACTGAAGCTTTCTTT. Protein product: CASSRGGRGTEAFF.